This T cell receptor (beta chain) was documented in a study of T cell responses to AZD1222 COVID-19 vaccine. Study-level findings and limits: Baseline serostatus was positive in only six AZD1222 recipients.

With respect to this clone: Its antigen is unidentified.

The protocol was immunoSEQ multiplex PCR, while the TCRdb copy is restricted to in-frame clones and leaves out a portion. The sample holds more than 90,000 clones, about 90% seen once. CDR1 and CDR2 (germline): WSHSY, SAAADI. This CDR3 comprises 14 residues. J was trimmed by 9 bases and V by 8 bases; bases with no gene match: 9. The receptor comes from an adult in good health. This chain connects TRBV10-2 to TRBJ2-1; 11 nucleotides match TRBD2. The sample was peripheral blood, taken on day 0 of AZD1222 vaccination. CDR3 DNA: TGCGCCAGCGAAGTAGCGGGAGGGCCCTCTGAGCAGTTCTTC. Protein product: CASEVAGGPSEQFF.